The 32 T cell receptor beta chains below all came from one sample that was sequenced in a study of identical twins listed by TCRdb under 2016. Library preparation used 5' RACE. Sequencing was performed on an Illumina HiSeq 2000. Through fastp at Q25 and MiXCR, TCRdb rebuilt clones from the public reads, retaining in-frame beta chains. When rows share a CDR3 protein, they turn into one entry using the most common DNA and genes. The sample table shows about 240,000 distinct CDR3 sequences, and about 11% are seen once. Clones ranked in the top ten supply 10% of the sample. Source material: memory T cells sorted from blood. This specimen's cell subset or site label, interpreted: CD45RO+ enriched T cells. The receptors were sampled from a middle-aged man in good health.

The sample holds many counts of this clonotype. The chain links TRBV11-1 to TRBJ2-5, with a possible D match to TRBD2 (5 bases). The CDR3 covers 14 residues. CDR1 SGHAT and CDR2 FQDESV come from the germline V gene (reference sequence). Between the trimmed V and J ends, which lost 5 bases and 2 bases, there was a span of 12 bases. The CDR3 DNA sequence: TGTGCCAGCAGCGTGACTCCGGGACAAGAGACCCAGTACTTC. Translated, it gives CASSVTPGQETQYF. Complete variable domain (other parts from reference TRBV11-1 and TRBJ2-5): EAEVAQSPRYKITEKSQAVAFWCDPISGHATLYWYRQILGQGPELLVQFQDESVVDDSQLPKDRFSAERLKGVDSTLKIQPAELGDSAMYLCASSVTPGQETQYFGPGTRLLVL.

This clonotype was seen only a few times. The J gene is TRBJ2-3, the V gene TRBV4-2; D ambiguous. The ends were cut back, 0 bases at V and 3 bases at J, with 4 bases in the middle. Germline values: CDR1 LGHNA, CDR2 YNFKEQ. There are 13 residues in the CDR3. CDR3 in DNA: TGTGCCAGCAGCCAAGATCCTACAGATACGCAGTATTTT. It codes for CASSQDPTDTQYF.

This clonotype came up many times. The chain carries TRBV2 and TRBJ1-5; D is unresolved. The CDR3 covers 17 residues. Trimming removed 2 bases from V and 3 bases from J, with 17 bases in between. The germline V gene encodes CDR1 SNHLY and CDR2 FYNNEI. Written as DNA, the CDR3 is TGTGCCAGCAGTGAAACCCTGGGCGGGCTCCTCAATCAGCCCCAGCATTTT. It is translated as CASSETLGGLLNQPQHF.

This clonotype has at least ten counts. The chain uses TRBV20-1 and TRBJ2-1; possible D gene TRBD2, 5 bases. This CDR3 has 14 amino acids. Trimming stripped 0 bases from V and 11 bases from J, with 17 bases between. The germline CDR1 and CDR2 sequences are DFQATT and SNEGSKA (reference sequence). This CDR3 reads CSARDLQSGRKQFF. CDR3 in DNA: TGCAGTGCTAGAGATCTCCAGAGCGGTCGTAAGCAGTTCTTC.

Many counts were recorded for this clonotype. CDR3 amino acids: CASENGFSGANVLTF. CDR3 sequence (DNA): TGTGCCAGTGAGAACGGGTTCTCTGGGGCCAACGTCCTGACTTTC. The chain uses TRBV6-2 or TRBV6-3 and TRBJ2-6; unclear D gene. Germline values: CDR1 MNHEY, CDR2 SVGEGT. This CDR3 contains 15 residues. Trimming pared 9 bases from V and 0 bases from J, leaving 12 bases between.

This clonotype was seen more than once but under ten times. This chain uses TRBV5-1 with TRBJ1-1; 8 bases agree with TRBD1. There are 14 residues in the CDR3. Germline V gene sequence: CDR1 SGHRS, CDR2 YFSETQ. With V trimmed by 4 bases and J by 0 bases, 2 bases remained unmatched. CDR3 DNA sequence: TGCGCCAGCAGCGCGACAGGGGTGAACACTGAAGCTTTCTTT. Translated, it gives CASSATGVNTEAFF.

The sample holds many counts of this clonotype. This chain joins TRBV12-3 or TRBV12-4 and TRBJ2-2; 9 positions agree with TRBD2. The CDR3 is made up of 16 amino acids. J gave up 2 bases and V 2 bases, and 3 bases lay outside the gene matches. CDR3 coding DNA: TGTGCCAGCAGTTTACTAGCGGGAATAAACACCGGGGAGCTGTTTTTT. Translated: CASSLLAGINTGELFF.

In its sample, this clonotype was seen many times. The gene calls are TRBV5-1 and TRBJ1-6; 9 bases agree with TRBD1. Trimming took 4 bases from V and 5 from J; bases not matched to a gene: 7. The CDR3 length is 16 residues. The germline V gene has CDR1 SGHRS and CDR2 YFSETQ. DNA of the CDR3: TGCGCCAGCAGCCGGGACAGGGTCGAAAATAATTCACCCCTCCACTTT. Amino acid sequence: CASSRDRVENNSPLHF.

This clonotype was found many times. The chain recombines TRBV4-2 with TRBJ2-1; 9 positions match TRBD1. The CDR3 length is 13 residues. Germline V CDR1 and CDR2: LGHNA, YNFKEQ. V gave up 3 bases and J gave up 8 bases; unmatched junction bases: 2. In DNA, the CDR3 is TGTGCCAGCAGCCATCGACAGGGGGATGAGCAGTTCTTC. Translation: CASSHRQGDEQFF.

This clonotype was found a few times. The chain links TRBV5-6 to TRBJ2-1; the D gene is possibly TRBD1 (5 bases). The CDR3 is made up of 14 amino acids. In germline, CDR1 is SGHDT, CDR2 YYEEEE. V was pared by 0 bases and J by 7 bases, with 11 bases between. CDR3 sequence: CASSLVQGRNEQFF. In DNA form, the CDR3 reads TGTGCCAGCAGCTTGGTCCAGGGTAGAAATGAGCAGTTCTTC.

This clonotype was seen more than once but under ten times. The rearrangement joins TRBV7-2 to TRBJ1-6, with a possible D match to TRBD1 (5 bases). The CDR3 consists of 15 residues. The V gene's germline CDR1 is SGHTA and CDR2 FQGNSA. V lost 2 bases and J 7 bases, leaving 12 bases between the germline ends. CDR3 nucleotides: TGTGCCAGCAGCTTAACGGGACTACAGAATTCACCCCTCCACTTT. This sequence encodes CASSLTGLQNSPLHF.

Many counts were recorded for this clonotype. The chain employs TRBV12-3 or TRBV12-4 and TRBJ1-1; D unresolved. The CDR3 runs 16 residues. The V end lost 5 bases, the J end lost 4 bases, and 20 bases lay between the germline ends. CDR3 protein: CASSRTVKTIGTEAFF. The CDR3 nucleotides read TGTGCCAGCAGTCGAACGGTCAAGACAATCGGCACTGAAGCTTTCTTT.

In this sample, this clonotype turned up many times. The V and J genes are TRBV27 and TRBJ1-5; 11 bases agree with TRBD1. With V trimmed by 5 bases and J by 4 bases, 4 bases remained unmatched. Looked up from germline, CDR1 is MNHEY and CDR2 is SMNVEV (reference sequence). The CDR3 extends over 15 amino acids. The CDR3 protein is CASSLGTGGNQPQHF. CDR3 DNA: TGTGCCAGCAGTCTGGGGACAGGGGGAAATCAGCCCCAGCATTTT.

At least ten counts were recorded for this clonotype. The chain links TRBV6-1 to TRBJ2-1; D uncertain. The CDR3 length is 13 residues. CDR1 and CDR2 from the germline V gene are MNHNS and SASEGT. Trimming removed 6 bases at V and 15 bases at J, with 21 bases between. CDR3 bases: TGTGCCAGCAGCCCTGCGGAAGTACCAAGTTGGTTCTTC. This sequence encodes CASSPAEVPSWFF.

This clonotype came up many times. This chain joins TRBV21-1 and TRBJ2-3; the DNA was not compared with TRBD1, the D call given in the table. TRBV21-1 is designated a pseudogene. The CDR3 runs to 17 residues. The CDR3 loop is CASSRLQQGISTDTQYF. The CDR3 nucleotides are TGTGCCAGCAGCAGATTACAACAGGGGATCAGCACAGATACGCAGTATTTT.

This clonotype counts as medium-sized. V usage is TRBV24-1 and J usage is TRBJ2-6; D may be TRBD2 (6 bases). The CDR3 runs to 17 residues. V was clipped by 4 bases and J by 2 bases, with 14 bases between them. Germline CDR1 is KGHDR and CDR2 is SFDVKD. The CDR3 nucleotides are TGTGCCACCAGTGACCCTCGGCGGGGTGCTGGGGCCAACGTCCTGACTTTC. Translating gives CATSDPRRGAGANVLTF.

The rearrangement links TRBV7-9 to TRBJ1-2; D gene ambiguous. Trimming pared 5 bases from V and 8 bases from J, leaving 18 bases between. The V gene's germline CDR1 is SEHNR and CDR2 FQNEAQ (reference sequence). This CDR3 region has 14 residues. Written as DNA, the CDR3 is TGTGCCAGCAGCCACAACGACCGGGAACGGGGCTACACCTTC. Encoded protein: CASSHNDRERGYTF.

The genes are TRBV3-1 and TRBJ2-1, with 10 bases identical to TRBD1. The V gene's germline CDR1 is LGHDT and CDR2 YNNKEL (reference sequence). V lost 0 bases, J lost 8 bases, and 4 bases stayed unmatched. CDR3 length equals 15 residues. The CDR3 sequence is CASSQEDRGLDEQFF. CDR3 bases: TGTGCCAGCAGCCAAGAAGACAGGGGGCTGGATGAGCAGTTCTTC.

The CDR3 here is CSARGLWGQGRRNYGYTF. CDR3 sequence (DNA): TGCAGTGCTAGAGGGTTATGGGGACAGGGAAGGAGGAACTATGGCTACACCTTC. The chain employs TRBV20-1 and TRBJ1-2, with 9 bases identical to TRBD1. The CDR3 spans 18 residues. V shed 1 base and J 2 bases; nucleotides not matched to a gene: 14. CDR1 is DFQATT and CDR2 is SNEGSKA in the germline V gene (reference sequence).

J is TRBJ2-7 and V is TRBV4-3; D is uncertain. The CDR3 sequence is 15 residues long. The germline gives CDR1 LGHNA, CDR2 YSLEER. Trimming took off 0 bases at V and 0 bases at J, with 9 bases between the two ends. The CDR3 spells CASSQEFSISYEQYF. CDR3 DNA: TGCGCCAGCAGCCAAGAATTTAGCATCTCCTACGAGCAGTACTTC.

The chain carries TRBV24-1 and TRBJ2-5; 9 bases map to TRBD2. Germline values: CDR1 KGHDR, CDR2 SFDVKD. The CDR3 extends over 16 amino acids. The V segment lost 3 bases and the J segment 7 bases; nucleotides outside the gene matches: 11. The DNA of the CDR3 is TGTGCCACCAGTGATAGTGCTAGCGGGGCCGGGGGGACCCAGTACTTC. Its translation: CATSDSASGAGGTQYF.

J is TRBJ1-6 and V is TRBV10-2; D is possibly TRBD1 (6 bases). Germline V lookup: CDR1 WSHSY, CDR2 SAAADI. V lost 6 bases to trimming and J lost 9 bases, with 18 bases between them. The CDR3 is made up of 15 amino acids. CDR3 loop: CASRKGEAPSSPLHF. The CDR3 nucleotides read TGCGCCAGCAGAAAGGGGGAGGCCCCTAGTTCACCCCTCCACTTT.

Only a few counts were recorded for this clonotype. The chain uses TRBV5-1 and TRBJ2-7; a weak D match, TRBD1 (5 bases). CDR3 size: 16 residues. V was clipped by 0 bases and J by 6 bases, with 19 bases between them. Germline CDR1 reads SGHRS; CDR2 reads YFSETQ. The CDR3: CASSLGAGSNYGEQYF. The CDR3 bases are TGCGCCAGCAGCTTGGGGGCAGGGTCGAACTACGGCGAGCAGTACTTC. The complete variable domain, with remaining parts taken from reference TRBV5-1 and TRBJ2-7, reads KAGVTQTPRYLIKTRGQQVTLSCSPISGHRSVSWYQQTPGQGLQFLFEYFSETQRNKGNFPGRFSGRQFSNSRSEMNVSTLELGDSALYLCASSLGAGSNYGEQYFGPGTRLTVT.

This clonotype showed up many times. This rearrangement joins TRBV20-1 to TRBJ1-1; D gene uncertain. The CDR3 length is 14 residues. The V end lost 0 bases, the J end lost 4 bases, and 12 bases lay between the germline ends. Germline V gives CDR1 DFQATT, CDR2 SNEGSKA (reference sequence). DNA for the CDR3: TGCAGTGCTAGAGATATAGTATCTGGCACTGAAGCTTTCTTT. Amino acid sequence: CSARDIVSGTEAFF.

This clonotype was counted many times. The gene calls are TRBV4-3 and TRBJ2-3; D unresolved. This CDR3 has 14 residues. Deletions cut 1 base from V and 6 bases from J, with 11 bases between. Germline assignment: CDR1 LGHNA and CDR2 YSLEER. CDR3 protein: CASSQGHGSDTQYF. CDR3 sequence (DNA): TGCGCCAGCAGCCAAGGACACGGGTCGGATACGCAGTATTTT.

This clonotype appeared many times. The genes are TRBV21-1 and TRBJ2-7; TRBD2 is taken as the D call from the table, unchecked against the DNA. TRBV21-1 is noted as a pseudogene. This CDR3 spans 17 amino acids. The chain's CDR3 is CASSKTKGGPPWDEQYF. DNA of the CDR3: TGTGCCAGCAGCAAAACCAAAGGGGGACCTCCTTGGGACGAGCAGTACTTC.

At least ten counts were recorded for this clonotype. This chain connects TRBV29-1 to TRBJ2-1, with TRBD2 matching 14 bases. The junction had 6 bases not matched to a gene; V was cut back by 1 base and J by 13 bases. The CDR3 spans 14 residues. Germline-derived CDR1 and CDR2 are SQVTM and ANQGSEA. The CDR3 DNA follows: TGCAGCGTTGAAGTAGGACTAGCGGGAGGAGTTCAGTTCTTC. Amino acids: CSVEVGLAGGVQFF.

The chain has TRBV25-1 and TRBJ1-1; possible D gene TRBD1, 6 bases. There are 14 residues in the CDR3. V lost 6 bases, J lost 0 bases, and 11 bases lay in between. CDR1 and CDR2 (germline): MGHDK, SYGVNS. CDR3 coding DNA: TGTGCCAGCAGAGAAACAGGGATGAACACTGAAGCTTTCTTT. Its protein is CASRETGMNTEAFF.

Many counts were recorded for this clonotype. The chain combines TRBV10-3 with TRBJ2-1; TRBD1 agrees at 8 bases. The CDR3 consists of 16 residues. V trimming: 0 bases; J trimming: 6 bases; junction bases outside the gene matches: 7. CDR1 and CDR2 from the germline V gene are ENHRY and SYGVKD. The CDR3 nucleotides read TGTGCCATCAGTGAGTCTCAACAGGGGGTAAGCAATGAGCAGTTCTTC. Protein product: CAISESQQGVSNEQFF.

The CDR3 nucleotides are TGTGCCAGCAGCCCTTCCGGAGCAGGGAAAAACATTCAGTACTTC. Its protein is CASSPSGAGKNIQYF. The chain uses TRBV11-3 and TRBJ2-4; possible D gene TRBD1, 5 bases. Germline V gene lookup returns CDR1 SGHNT and CDR2 YENEEA. CDR3 length: 15 amino acids. Trimming took off 5 bases at V and 4 bases at J, with 15 bases between the two ends. Looking up the rest from reference TRBV11-3 and TRBJ2-4 gives the full variable domain: EAGVVQSPRYKIIEKKQPVAFWCNPISGHNTLYWYLQNLGQGPELLIRYENEEAVDDSQLPKDRFSAERLKGVDSTLKIQPAELGDSAVYLCASSPSGAGKNIQYFGAGTRLSVL.

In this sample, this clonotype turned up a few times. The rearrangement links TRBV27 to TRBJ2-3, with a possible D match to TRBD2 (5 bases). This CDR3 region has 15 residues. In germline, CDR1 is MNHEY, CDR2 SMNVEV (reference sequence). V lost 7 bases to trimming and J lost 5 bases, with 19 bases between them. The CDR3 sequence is CASNTRESGGDTQYF. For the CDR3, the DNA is TGTGCCAGCAACACCCGGGAAAGCGGAGGAGATACGCAGTATTTT.

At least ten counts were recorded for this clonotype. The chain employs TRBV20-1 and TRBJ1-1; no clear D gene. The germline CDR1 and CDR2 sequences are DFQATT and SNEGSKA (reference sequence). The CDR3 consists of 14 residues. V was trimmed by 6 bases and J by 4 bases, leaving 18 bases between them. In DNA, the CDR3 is TGCAGTGCCGCTCGGGGAGGAGGAGTCACTGAAGCTTTCTTT. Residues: CSAARGGGVTEAFF.